The 3 T cell receptor beta chains in this list originate from one sample, sequenced in a study of blood T cell repertoires in COVID-19. Sequencing was performed with immunoSEQ multiplex PCR; in TCRdb, only in-frame clones are kept and a portion is missing. This sample yields about 330,000 clones, of which roughly 85% are seen a single time; approximately 7.5% belongs to the top ten. Sequenced material: peripheral blood. The source is a human donor in a cohort sampled during active COVID-19.

Here the CDR3 DNA reads TGCGCCAGCAATAAGTCGGTACTACATAATTCACCCCTCCACTTT. As protein: CASNKSVLHNSPLHF. The rearrangement joins TRBV10-1 to TRBJ1-6; D is ambiguous. Deletions cut 7 bases from V and 5 bases from J, with 15 bases between. In germline, CDR1 is WNHNN, CDR2 SYGVQD (reference sequence). The CDR3 sequence is 15 residues long.

The rearrangement uses TRBV14 and TRBJ2-5; D might be TRBD1 (6 bases). Germline-derived CDR1 and CDR2 are SGHDN and FVKESK. The CDR3 loop spans 16 amino acids. The germline V and J ends were trimmed by 5 bases and 2 bases, with 18 bases remaining between them. The DNA of the CDR3 is TGTGCCAGCAGCGCAGGACAGCTCACTTTACAAGAGACCCAGTACTTC. It translates to CASSAGQLTLQETQYF. Combining the CDR3 with reference TRBV14 and TRBJ2-5 gives the whole variable domain EAGVTQFPSHSVIEKGQTVTLRCDPISGHDNLYWYRRVMGKEIKFLLHFVKESKQDESGMPNNRFLAERTGGTYSTLKVQPAELEDSGVYFCASSAGQLTLQETQYFGPGTRLLVL.

V gene TRBV12-5 combines with J gene TRBJ2-7; tentatively, D is TRBD1 (5 bases). V was cut by 3 bases and J by 0 bases, with 9 bases left in between. Germline-derived CDR1 and CDR2 are LGHNT and FRNRAP. The CDR3 is made up of 14 amino acids. In nucleotides, the CDR3 is TGTGCTAGTGGTTTTTGGCAGGGCTCCTACGAGCAGTACTTC. Translated, it gives CASGFWQGSYEQYF.